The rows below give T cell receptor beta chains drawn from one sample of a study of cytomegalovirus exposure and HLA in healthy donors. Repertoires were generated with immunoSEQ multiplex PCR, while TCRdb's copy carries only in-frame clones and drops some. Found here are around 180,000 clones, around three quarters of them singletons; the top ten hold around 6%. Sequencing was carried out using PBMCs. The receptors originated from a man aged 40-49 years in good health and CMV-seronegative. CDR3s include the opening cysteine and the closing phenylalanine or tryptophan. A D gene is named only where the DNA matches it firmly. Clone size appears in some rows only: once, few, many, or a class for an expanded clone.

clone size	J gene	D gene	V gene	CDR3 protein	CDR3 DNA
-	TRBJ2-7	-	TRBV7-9	CASSSSGSGREQYF	TGTGCCAGCAGCTCATCGGGTTCCGGAAGAGAGCAGTACTTC
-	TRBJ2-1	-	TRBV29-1	CSAPLGDNEQFF	TGCAGCGCACCTTTGGGCGACAATGAGCAGTTCTTC
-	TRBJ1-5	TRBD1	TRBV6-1	CASSVTRTGYSNQPQHF	TGTGCCAGCAGTGTGACCCGGACAGGGTATAGCAATCAGCCCCAGCATTTT
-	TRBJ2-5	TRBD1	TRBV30	CAWSTGTAQETQYF	TGTGCCTGGAGTACCGGGACAGCACAAGAGACCCAGTACTTC
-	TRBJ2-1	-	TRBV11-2	CASSLTPGNEQFF	TGTGCCAGCAGCCTTACACCCGGGAATGAGCAGTTCTTC
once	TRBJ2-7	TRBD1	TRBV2	CASSEAWTGRNEQYF	TGTGCCAGCAGTGAAGCGTGGACAGGGAGGAACGAGCAGTACTTC
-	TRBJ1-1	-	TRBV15	CATSRDPVRNTEAFF	TGTGCCACCAGCAGAGATCCAGTCCGGAACACTGAAGCTTTCTTT
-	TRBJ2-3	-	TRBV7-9	CASSLAIGLNRDTQYF	TGTGCCAGCAGCTTAGCCATTGGACTTAATCGTGATACGCAGTATTTT
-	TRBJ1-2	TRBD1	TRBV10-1	CASSEDRGIGGYTF	TGCGCCAGCAGTGAGGACAGGGGGATTGGGGGCTACACCTTC
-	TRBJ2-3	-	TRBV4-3	CASSQTSFTDTQYF	TGCGCCAGCAGCCAAACTAGCTTCACAGATACGCAGTATTTT
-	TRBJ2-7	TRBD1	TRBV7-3	CASGSGQGSEQYF	TGTGCCAGCGGTTCGGGACAGGGCTCCGAGCAGTACTTC
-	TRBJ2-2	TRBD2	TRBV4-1	CASSQGPGGGSHTGELFF	TGCGCCAGCAGCCAAGGGCCCGGGGGAGGGTCCCACACCGGGGAGCTGTTTTTT
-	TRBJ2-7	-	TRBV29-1	CSVRLTAYEQYF	TGCAGCGTACGGTTGACTGCCTACGAGCAGTACTTC
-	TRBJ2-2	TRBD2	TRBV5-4	CASSPGLVNTGELFF	TGTGCCAGCAGCCCGGGACTAGTTAACACCGGGGAGCTGTTTTTT
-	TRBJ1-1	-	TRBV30	CAWSVQGNTEAFF	TGTGCCTGGAGTGTGCAGGGGAACACTGAAGCTTTCTTT
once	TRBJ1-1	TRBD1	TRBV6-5	CASSPGTGETEAFF	TGTGCCAGCAGTCCCGGGACAGGGGAAACTGAAGCTTTCTTT
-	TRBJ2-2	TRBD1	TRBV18	CASSPLDRGDTGELFF	TGTGCCAGCTCACCACTGGACAGGGGGGACACCGGGGAGCTGTTTTTT
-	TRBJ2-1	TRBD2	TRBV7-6	CASSSMEREGYNEQFF	TGTGCCAGCAGCTCAATGGAGCGGGAGGGTTACAATGAGCAGTTCTTC
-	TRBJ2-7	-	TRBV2	CASTLDGLSYEQYF	TGTGCCAGCACCCTCGACGGACTTTCCTACGAGCAGTACTTC
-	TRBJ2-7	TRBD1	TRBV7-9	CASSFGTGEISYEQYF	TGTGCCAGCAGCTTCGGGACAGGGGAAATTTCCTACGAGCAGTACTTC
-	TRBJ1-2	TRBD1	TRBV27	CASSLTGGNYGYTF	TGTGCCAGCAGCTTGACAGGGGGCAACTATGGCTACACCTTC
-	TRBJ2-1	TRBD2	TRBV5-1	CASRPGTSGSHEQFF	TGCGCCAGCAGGCCGGGGACTAGCGGGTCCCATGAGCAGTTCTTC
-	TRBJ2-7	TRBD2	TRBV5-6	CASSLSSGGYQYF	TGTGCCAGCAGCTTGAGTAGCGGGGGGTATCAGTACTTC
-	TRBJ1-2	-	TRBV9	CASSPRRDSNYGYTF	TGTGCCAGCAGCCCCCGGCGAGACAGCAACTATGGCTACACCTTC
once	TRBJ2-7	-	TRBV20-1	CSARGASEQYF	TGCAGTGCTAGAGGGGCCAGCGAGCAGTACTTC
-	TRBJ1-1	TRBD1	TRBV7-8	CASSSMTGITEAFF	TGTGCCAGCAGCTCAATGACAGGGATCACTGAAGCTTTCTTT
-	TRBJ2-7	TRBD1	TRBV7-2	CATGPGTGSYEQYF	TGTGCCACAGGACCTGGGACAGGGTCCTACGAGCAGTACTTC
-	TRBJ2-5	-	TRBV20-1	CSASPKETQYF	TGCAGTGCTAGCCCAAAAGAGACCCAGTACTTC
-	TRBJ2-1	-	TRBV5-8	CASRTKELGLVYNEQFF	TGTGCCAGCAGGACTAAGGAACTCGGTTTGGTCTACAATGAGCAGTTCTTC
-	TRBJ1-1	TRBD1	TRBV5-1	CASSLEVQGATEAFF	TGCGCCAGCAGCTTGGAGGTGCAGGGGGCGACTGAAGCTTTCTTT
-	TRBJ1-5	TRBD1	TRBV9	CASSVGQQGAGRSNQPQHF	TGTGCCAGCAGCGTGGGCCAACAGGGGGCGGGAAGGAGCAATCAGCCCCAGCATTTT
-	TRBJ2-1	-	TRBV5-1	CASSLLTGEEGEQFF	TGCGCCAGCAGCTTGCTTACGGGGGAGGAAGGAGAGCAGTTCTTC
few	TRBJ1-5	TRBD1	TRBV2	CASRPTGESNQPQHF	TGTGCCAGCAGGCCGACAGGGGAGAGCAATCAGCCCCAGCATTTT
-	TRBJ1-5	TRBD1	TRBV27	CASSSGQVKNQPQHF	TGTGCCAGCAGTTCGGGACAGGTCAAAAATCAGCCCCAGCATTTT
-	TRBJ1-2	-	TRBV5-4	CASSLVGEDYGYTF	TGTGCCAGCAGCTTGGTCGGGGAGGACTATGGCTACACCTTC
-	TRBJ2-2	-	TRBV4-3	CASSRQDTNTGELFF	TGCGCCAGCAGCCGGCAGGATACGAACACCGGGGAGCTGTTTTTT
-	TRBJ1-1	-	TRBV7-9	CASSLEGEGTEAFF	TGTGCCAGCAGCTTAGAGGGGGAGGGGACTGAAGCTTTCTTT
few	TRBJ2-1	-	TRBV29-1	CSVEGPGRIDEQFF	TGCAGCGTTGAGGGCCCCGGAAGGATCGATGAGCAGTTCTTC
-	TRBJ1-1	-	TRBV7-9	CASSSPREMNTEAFF	TGTGCCAGCAGCTCCCCCAGGGAAATGAACACTGAAGCTTTCTTT
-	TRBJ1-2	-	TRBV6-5	CASSYSLRDGYTF	TGTGCCAGCAGTTACTCATTGAGGGATGGCTACACCTTC
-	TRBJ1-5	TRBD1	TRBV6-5	CASRGQGVNQPQHF	TGTGCCAGCAGGGGACAGGGGGTTAATCAGCCCCAGCATTTT
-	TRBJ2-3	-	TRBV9	CASSPSPKIDTQYF	TGTGCCAGCAGCCCGTCCCCTAAAATAGATACGCAGTATTTT
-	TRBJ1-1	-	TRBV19	CASSSGGAATEAFF	TGTGCCAGTAGCTCGGGAGGGGCAGCTACTGAAGCTTTCTTT
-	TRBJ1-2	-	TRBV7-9	CASSLGGLSNYGYTF	TGTGCCAGCAGCTTAGGCGGACTTTCTAACTATGGCTACACCTTC
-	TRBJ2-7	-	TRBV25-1	CASSRDTSSYEQYF	TGTGCCAGCAGTCGTGACACCAGCTCCTACGAGCAGTACTTC
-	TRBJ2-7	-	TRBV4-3	CASSQGFTASEQYF	TGCGCCAGCAGCCAAGGATTCACAGCCTCCGAGCAGTACTTC
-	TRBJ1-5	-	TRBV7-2	CASSSQGSQPQHF	TGTGCCAGCAGCAGTCAGGGCTCTCAGCCCCAGCATTTT
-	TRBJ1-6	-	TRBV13	CASRYRTGNSPLHF	TGTGCCAGCAGATACAGGACCGGTAATTCACCCCTCCACTTT
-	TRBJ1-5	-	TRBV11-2	CASSLNVGSALGNQPQHF	TGTGCCAGCAGCTTAAACGTCGGGTCAGCCCTAGGCAATCAGCCCCAGCATTTT
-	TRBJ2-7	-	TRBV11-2	CASSATRASYEQYF	TGTGCCAGCAGCGCTACTAGAGCCAGCTACGAGCAGTACTTC
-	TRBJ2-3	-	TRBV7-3	CASSLSGPLVRSTDTQYF	TGTGCCAGCAGCCTTAGCGGCCCGTTGGTGAGAAGCACAGATACGCAGTATTTT